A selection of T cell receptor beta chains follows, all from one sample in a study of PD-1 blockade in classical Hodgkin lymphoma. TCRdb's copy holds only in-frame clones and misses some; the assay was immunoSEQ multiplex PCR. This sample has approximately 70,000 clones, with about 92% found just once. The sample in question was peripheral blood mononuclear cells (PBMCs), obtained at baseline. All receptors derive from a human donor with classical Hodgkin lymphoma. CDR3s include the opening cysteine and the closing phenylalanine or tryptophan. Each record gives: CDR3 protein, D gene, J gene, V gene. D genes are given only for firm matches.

CDR3: CSVRTGSHEQYF
D: TRBD1
J: TRBJ2-7
V: TRBV29-1

CDR3: CSVEGNTEAFF
D: .
J: TRBJ1-1
V: TRBV29-1

CDR3: CASSYPAGGISYEQYF
D: TRBD2
J: TRBJ2-7
V: TRBV7-9

CDR3: CASSPGPFLEQYF
D: .
J: TRBJ2-7
V: TRBV18

CDR3: CASSPQIISGANVLTF
D: .
J: TRBJ2-6
V: TRBV7-3

CDR3: CATTGTLADYEQYF
D: .
J: TRBJ2-7
V: TRBV10-3

CDR3: CASSPLTSGRRTDTQYF
D: TRBD2
J: TRBJ2-3
V: TRBV4-1

CDR3: CASSLGSSGANVLTF
D: .
J: TRBJ2-6
V: TRBV11-3

CDR3: CASSQERAKPGVYEQYF
D: .
J: TRBJ2-7
V: TRBV4-1

CDR3: CASSLSRATLYF
D: .
J: TRBJ2-7
V: TRBV5-8

CDR3: CASSPRLAPNGYTF
D: .
J: TRBJ1-2
V: TRBV9

CDR3: CASSPEEETQYF
D: .
J: TRBJ2-5
V: TRBV18

CDR3: CASSSQRATEAFF
D: .
J: TRBJ1-1
V: TRBV19

CDR3: CASSIFSGYTF
D: .
J: TRBJ1-2
V: TRBV19

CDR3: CASSMTGGRYNEQFF
D: TRBD1
J: TRBJ2-1
V: TRBV19

CDR3: CASSLLQPTSTDTQYF
D: .
J: TRBJ2-3
V: TRBV27

CDR3: CASSVSRESNERYF
D: .
J: TRBJ2-7
V: TRBV28

CDR3: CASSPGTGINSPLHF
D: TRBD1
J: TRBJ1-6
V: TRBV11-1

CDR3: CASSLPGDGNYGYTF
D: .
J: TRBJ1-2
V: TRBV5-1